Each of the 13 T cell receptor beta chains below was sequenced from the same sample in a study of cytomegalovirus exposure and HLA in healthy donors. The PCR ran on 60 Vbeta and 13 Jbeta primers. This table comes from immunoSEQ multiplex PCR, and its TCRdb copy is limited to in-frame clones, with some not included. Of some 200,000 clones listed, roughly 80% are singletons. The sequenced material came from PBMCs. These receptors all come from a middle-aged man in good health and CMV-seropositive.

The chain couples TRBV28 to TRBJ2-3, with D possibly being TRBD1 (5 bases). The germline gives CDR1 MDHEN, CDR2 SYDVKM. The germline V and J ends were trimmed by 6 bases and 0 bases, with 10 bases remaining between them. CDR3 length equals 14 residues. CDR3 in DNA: TGTGCCAGCAGAATAGACAGTAGCACAGATACGCAGTATTTT. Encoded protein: CASRIDSSTDTQYF. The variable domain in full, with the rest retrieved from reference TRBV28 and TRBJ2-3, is DVKVTQSSRYLVKRTGEKVFLECVQDMDHENMFWYRQDPGLGLRLIYFSYDVKMKEKGDIPEGYSVSREKKERFSLILESASTNQTSMYLCASRIDSSTDTQYFGPGTRLTVL.

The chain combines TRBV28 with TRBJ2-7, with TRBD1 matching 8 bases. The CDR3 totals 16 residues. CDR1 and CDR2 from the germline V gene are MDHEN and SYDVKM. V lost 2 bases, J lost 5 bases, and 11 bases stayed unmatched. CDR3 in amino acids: CASSLARTGFGHEQYF. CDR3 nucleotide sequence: TGTGCCAGCAGTTTAGCCCGGACAGGGTTCGGCCACGAGCAGTACTTC. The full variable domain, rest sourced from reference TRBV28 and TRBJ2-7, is DVKVTQSSRYLVKRTGEKVFLECVQDMDHENMFWYRQDPGLGLRLIYFSYDVKMKEKGDIPEGYSVSREKKERFSLILESASTNQTSMYLCASSLARTGFGHEQYFGPGTRLTVT.

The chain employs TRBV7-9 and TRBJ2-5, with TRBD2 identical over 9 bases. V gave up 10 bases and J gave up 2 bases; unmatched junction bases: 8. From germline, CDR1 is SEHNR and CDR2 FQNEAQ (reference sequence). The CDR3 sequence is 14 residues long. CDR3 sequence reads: CATQTTSGQETQYF. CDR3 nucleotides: TGTGCCACCCAAACGACTAGCGGACAAGAGACCCAGTACTTC. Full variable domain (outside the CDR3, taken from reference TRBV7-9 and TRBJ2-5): DTGVSQNPRHKITKRGQNVTFRCDPISEHNRLYWYRQTLGQGPEFLTYFQNEAQLEKSRLLSDRFSAERPKGSFSTLEIQRTEQGDSAMYLCATQTTSGQETQYFGPGTRLLVL.

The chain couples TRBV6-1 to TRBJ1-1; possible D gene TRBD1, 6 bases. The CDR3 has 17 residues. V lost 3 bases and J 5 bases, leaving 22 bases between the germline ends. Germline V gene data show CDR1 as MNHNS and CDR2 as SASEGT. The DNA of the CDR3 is TGTGCCAGCAGTGACCCTTTTAACAGGGTGAGGGAGACTGAAGCTTTCTTT. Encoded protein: CASSDPFNRVRETEAFF.

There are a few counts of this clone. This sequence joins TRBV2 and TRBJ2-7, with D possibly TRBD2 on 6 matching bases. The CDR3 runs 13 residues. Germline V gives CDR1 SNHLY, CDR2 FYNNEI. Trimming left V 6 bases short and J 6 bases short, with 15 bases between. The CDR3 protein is CASSENGGGEQYF. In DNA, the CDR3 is TGTGCCAGCAGCGAAAACGGGGGAGGCGAGCAGTACTTC. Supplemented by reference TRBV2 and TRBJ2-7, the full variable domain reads EPEVTQTPSHQVTQMGQEVILRCVPISNHLYFYWYRQILGQKVEFLVSFYNNEISEKSEIFDDQFSVERPDGSNFTLKIRSTKLEDSAMYFCASSENGGGEQYFGPGTRLTVT.

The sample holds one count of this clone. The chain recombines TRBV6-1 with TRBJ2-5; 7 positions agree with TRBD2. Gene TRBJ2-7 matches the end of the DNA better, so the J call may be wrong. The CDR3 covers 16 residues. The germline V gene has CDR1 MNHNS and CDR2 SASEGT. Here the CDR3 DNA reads TGTGCCAGCAGTCAAGGGGAGGGGAGGCCCACCTACGAGCAGTACTTC. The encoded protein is CASSQGEGRPTYEQYF.

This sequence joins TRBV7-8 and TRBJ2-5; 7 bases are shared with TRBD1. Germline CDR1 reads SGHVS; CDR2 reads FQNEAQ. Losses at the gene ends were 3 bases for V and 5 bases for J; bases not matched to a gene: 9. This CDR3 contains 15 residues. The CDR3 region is CASSLESTGMETQYF. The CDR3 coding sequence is TGTGCCAGCAGCTTGGAGTCGACAGGGATGGAGACCCAGTACTTC.

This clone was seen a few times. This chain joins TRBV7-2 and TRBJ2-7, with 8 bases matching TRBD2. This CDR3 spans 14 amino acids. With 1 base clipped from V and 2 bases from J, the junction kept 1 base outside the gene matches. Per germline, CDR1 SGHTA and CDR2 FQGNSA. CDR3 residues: CASSLERGPYEQYF. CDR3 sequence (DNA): TGTGCCAGCAGCTTAGAGCGGGGGCCCTACGAGCAGTACTTC.

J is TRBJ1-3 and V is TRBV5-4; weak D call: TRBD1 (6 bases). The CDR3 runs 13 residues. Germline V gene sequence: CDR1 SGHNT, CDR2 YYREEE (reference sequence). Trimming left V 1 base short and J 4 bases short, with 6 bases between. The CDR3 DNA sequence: TGTGCCAGCAGCTTGACAGGGGGAAACACCATATATTTT. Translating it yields CASSLTGGNTIYF.

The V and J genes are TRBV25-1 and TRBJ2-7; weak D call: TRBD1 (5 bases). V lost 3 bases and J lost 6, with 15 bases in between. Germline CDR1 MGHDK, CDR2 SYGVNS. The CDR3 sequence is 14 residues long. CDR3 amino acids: CASSDRTTVGEQYF. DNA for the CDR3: TGTGCCAGCAGTGATAGGACAACTGTGGGCGAGCAGTACTTC.

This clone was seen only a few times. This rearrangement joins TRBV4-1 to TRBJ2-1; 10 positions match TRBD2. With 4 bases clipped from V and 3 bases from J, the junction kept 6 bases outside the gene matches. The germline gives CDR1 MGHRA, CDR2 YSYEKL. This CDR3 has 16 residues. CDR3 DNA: TGCGCCAGCAGCCTAGATAGCGGGGGGATCTACAATGAGCAGTTCTTC. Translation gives CASSLDSGGIYNEQFF.

The CDR3 is CASSPGTGGNSPLHF. CDR3 in DNA: TGTGCCAGCAGCCCCGGGACAGGAGGCAATTCACCCCTCCACTTT. This chain uses TRBV7-9 with TRBJ1-6, with 8 bases matching TRBD1. The ends lost 5 bases at V and 7 bases at J; junction bases unmatched: 7. Per germline, CDR1 SEHNR and CDR2 FQNEAQ (reference sequence). The CDR3 has 15 amino acids. The full variable domain, rest sourced from reference TRBV7-9 and TRBJ1-6, is DTGVSQNPRHKITKRGQNVTFRCDPISEHNRLYWYRQTLGQGPEFLTYFQNEAQLEKSRLLSDRFSAERPKGSFSTLEIQRTEQGDSAMYLCASSPGTGGNSPLHFGNGTRLTVT.

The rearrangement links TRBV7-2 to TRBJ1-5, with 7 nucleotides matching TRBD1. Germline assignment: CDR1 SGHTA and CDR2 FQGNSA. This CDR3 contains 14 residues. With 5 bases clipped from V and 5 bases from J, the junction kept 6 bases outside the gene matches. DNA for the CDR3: TGTGCCAGCAGCCCCCGGACAGGAGATCAGCCCCAGCATTTT. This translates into CASSPRTGDQPQHF.